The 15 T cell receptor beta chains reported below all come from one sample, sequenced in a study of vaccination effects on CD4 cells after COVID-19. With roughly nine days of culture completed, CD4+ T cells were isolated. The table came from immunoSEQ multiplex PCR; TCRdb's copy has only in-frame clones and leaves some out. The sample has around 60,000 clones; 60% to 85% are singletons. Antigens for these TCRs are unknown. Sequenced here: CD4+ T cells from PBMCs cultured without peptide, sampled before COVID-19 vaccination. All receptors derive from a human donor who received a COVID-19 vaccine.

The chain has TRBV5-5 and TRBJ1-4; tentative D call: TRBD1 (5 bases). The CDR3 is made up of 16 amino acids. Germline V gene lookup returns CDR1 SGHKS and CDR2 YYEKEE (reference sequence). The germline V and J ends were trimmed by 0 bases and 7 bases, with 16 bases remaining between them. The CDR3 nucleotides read TGTGCCAGCAGCTTGGCCGGGGGGGTAGGCGGTGAAAAACTGTTTTTT. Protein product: CASSLAGGVGGEKLFF.

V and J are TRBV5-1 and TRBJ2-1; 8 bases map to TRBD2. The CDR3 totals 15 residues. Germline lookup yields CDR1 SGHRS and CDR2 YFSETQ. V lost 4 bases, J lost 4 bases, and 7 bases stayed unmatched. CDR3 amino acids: CASSPAGVFYNEQFF. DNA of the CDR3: TGCGCCAGCAGCCCAGCGGGGGTGTTTTACAATGAGCAGTTCTTC.

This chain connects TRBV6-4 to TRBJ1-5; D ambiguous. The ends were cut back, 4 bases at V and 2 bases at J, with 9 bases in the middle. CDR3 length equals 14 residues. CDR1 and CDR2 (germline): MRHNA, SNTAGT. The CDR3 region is CASSVQAGNQPQHF. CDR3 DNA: TGTGCCAGCAGTGTGCAGGCAGGCAATCAGCCCCAGCATTTT.

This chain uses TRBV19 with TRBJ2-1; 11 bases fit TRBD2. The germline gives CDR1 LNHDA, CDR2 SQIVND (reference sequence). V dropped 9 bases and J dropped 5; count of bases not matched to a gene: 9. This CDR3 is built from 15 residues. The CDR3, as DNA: TGTGCCAGCCCTTTAGCGGGGGGGCCCCACAATGAGCAGTTCTTC. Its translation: CASPLAGGPHNEQFF. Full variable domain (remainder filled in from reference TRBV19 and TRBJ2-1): DGGITQSPKYLFRKEGQNVTLSCEQNLNHDAMYWYRQDPGQGLRLIYYSQIVNDFQKGDIAEGYSVSREKKESFPLTVTSAQKNPTAFYLCASPLAGGPHNEQFFGPGTRLTVL.

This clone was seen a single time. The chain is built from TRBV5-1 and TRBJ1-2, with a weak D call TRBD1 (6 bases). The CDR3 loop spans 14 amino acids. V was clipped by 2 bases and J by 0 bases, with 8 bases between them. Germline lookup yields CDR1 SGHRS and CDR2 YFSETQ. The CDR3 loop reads CASSFGQSNYGYTF. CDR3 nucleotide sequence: TGCGCCAGCAGCTTCGGACAGTCTAACTATGGCTACACCTTC.

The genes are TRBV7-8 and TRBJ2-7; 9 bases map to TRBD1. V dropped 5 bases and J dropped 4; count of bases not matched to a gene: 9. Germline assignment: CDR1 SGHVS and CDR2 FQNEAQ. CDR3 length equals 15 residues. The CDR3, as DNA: TGTGCCAGCAGCCTAGGACAGGGGTCCTGGTACGAGCAGTACGTC. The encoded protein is CASSLGQGSWYEQYV.

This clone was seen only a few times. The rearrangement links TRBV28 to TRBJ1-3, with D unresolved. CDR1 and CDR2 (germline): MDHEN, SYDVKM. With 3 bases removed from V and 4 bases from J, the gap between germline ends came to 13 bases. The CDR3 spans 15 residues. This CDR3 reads CASSFSISLGNTIYF. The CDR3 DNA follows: TGTGCCAGCAGTTTTTCAATCTCACTCGGAAACACCATATATTTT.

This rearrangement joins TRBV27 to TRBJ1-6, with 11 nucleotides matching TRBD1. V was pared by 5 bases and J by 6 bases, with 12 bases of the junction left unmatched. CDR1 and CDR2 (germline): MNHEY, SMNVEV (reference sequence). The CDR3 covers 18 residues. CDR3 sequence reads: CASSQGRGQGARNSPLHF. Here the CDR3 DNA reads TGTGCCAGCAGTCAAGGACGCGGACAGGGGGCTCGTAATTCACCCCTCCACTTT.

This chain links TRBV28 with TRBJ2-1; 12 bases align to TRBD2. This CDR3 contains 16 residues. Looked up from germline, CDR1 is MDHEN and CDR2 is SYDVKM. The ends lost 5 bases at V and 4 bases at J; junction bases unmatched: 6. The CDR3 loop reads CASSRRLAGEYNEQFF. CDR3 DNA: TGTGCCAGCAGTCGAAGACTAGCGGGGGAGTACAATGAGCAGTTCTTC. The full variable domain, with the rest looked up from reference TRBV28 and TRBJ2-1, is DVKVTQSSRYLVKRTGEKVFLECVQDMDHENMFWYRQDPGLGLRLIYFSYDVKMKEKGDIPEGYSVSREKKERFSLILESASTNQTSMYLCASSRRLAGEYNEQFFGPGTRLTVL.

The chain's CDR3 is CASSRGTGKETQYF. In DNA, the CDR3 is TGTGCCAGCAGCCGCGGGACAGGGAAAGAGACCCAGTACTTC. The chain is built from TRBV6-5 and TRBJ2-5; 9 positions match TRBD1. Losses at the gene ends were 6 bases for V and 3 bases for J; bases not matched to a gene: 5. The germline V gene has CDR1 MNHEY and CDR2 SVGAGI. The CDR3 spans 14 residues.

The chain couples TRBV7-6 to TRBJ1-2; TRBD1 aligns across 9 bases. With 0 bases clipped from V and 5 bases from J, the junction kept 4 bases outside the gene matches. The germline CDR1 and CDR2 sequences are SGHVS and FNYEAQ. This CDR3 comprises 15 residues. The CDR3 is CASSLAPGQGYGYTF. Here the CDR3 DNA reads TGTGCCAGCAGCTTAGCCCCGGGACAGGGTTATGGCTACACCTTC. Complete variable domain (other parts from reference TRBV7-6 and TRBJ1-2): GAGVSQSPRYKVTKRGQDVALRCDPISGHVSLYWYRQALGQGPEFLTYFNYEAQQDKSGLPNDRFSAERPEGSISTLTIQRTEQRDSAMYRCASSLAPGQGYGYTFGSGTRLTVV.

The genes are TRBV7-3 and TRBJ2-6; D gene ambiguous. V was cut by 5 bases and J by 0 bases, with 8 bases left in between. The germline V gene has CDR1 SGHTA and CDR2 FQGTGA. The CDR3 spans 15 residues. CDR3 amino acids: CASSTSSSGANVLTF. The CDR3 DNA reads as TGTGCCAGCAGCACTTCTAGCTCTGGGGCCAACGTCCTGACTTTC.

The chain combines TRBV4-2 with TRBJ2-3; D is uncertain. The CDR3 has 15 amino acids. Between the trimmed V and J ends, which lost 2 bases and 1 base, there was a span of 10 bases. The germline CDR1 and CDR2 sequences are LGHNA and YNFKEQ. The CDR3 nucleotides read TGTGCCAGCAGCCAATTCAGATCCGGCACAGATACGCAGTATTTT. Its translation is CASSQFRSGTDTQYF.

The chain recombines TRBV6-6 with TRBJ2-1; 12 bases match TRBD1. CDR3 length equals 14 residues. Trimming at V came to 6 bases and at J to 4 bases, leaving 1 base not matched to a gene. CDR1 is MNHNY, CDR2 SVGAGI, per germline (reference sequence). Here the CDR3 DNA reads TGTGCCAGCAGGGGACAGGGGGCTTACAATGAGCAGTTCTTC. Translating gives CASRGQGAYNEQFF.

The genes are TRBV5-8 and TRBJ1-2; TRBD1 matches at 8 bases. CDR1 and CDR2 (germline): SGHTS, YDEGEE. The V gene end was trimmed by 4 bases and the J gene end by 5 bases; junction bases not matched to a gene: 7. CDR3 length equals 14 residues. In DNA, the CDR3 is TGTGCCAGCAGCAGCCGGACAGGGCGTTATGGCTACACCTTC. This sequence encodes CASSSRTGRYGYTF.